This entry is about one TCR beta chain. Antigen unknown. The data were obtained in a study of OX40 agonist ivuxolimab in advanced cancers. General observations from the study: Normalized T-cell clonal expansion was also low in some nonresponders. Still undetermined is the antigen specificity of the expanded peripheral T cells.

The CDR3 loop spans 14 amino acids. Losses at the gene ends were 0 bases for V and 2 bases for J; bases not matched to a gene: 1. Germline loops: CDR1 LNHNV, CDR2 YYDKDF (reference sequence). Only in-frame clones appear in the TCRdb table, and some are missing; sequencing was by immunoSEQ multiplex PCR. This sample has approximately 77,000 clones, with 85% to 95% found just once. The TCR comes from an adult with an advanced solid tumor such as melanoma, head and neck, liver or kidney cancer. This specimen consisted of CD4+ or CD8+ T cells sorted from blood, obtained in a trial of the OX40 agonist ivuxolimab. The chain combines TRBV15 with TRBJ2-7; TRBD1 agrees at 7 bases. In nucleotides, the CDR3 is TGTGCCACCAGCAGAGAAACAGGGGCCTACGAGCAGTACTTC. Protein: CATSRETGAYEQYF.